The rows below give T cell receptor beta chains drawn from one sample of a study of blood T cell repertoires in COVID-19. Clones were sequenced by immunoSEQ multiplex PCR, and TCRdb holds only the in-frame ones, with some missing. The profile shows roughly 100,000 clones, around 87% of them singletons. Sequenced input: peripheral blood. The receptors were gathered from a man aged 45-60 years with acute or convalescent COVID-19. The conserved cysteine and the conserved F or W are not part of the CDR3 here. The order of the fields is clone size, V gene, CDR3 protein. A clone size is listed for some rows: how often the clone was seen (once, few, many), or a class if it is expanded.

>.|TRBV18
ASSPGQGRLGYT
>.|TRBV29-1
SARGHTNYGYT
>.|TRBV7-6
ASSWSGTENSPLH
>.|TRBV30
AWSLLAKNIQY
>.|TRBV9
ASSVGVGGLAGLSGTGELF
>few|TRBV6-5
ASSYDRQETQY
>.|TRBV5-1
ASSPGLAGVNEQF
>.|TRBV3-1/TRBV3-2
ASSPLRAGTGELF
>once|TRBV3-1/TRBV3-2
ASSPGGVLETQY
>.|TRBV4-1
ASSQYPGASGSGEQF
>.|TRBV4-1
ASSQGRQGLAYEQY
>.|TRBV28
ASYKALAGTDTQY
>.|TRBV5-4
ASSSGGGRSSYEQY
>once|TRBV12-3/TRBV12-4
ASSRSSQETQY
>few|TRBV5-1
ASSLGGTQNTGELF
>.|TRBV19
ASSRDRRPSEQF
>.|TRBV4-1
ASSQDSGNEQY
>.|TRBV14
ASSQDVTVNSPLH
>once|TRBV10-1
ASSVGGGETQY
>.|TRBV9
ASSARGQGWEKLF
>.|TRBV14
ASSPRLREAGYEQY
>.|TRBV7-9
ASSTDTNEQF
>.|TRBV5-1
ASSLEARRSTNEKLF
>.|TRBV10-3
AIRAGFGGNQPQH
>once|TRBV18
ASSRAGAYNEQF
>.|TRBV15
ATSEDGTYEQY
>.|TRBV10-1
ASSDFRSGRAGRGTGELF
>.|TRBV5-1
ASSLTGFNYGYT
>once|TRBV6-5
ASRPGTSGTYEQY
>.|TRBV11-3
ASSKVPNLVQDGYT
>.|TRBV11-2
ASSLGIDRNQPQH
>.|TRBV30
AFQVLNEKLF
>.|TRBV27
ASSSGTSGNNEQF
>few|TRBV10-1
ASSSDRARTGELF
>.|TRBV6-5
ASSYDYRVSGNTIY
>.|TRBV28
ASSSGLAGVCETQY
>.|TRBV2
ASTQPRDTYNEQF
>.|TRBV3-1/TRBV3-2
ASSQTGDTQY
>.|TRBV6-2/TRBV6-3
ASSYGTRGKTGELF
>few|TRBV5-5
ASGRQAGTSSYNEQF
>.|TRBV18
ASSPRSLETQY
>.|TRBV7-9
ASSFNEAGVNYNEQF
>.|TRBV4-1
ASSATGTGGFRGELF
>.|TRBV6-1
ASSDGQILNEQF
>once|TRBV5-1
ASRTTGEAGELF
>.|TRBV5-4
ASSLQQPGANVLT
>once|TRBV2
ASSFRETQY
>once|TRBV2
ASFGAYEQY
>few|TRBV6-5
ASSPSGGMNTEAF
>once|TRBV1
TLSGGLVPDTQY
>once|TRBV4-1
ASSQVGGRVRYNEQF
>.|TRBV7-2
ASSLAASGRLYEQY
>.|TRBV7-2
ASSLGPPGILRYEQY
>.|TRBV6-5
ASSYSGSNYEQY
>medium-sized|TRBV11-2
ASSPGTSGRSSYNEQF
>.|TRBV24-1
ATNDLRDSLAGVETQY
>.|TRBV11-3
ASSQGQGWTEAF